Below, 8 T cell receptor beta chains from the same sample are listed, as sequenced in a study of cytomegalovirus exposure and HLA in healthy donors. PCR was performed using 60 Vbeta and 13 Jbeta primers. This table comes from immunoSEQ multiplex PCR, and its TCRdb copy is limited to in-frame clones, with some not included. Of roughly 150,000 clones listed, about 80% were seen once; the top ten hold approximately 15%. Sequencing was carried out using PBMCs. The receptor set was obtained from a woman between 35 and 50 years old in good health and CMV-seronegative.

This chain uses TRBV19 with TRBJ2-2; D is perhaps TRBD1 (6 bases). Germline CDR1 is LNHDA and CDR2 is SQIVND (reference sequence). The V gene lost 4 bases and the J gene lost 1 base, with 13 bases spanning the gap. The CDR3 extends over 16 amino acids. The CDR3 region is CASSTRYRVNTGELFF. The CDR3 DNA follows: TGTGCCAGTAGTACTCGATACAGGGTGAACACCGGGGAGCTGTTTTTT. Full variable domain (rest looked up from reference TRBV19 and TRBJ2-2): DGGITQSPKYLFRKEGQNVTLSCEQNLNHDAMYWYRQDPGQGLRLIYYSQIVNDFQKGDIAEGYSVSREKKESFPLTVTSAQKNPTAFYLCASSTRYRVNTGELFFGEGSRLTVL.

V is TRBV7-2 and J is TRBJ2-1; 8 bases agree with TRBD2. The V gene's germline CDR1 is SGHTA and CDR2 FQGNSA. This CDR3 comprises 16 residues. The trim removed 1 base at V and 1 base at J, leaving 3 bases unmatched. CDR3 coding DNA: TGTGCCAGCAGCTTAGGACTAGCGCGATCCTACAATGAGCAGTTCTTC. Protein: CASSLGLARSYNEQFF.

The rearrangement joins TRBV7-7 to TRBJ2-3; D gene ambiguous. The length of the CDR3 is 13 residues. Germline V gives CDR1 SSHAT, CDR2 FNYEAQ (reference sequence). The V gene lost 0 bases and the J gene lost 2 bases, with 3 bases spanning the gap. The CDR3 sequence: CASSLAHTDTQYF. Written as DNA, the CDR3 is TGTGCCAGCAGCTTAGCCCACACAGATACGCAGTATTTT.

The gene calls are TRBV28 and TRBJ2-4; 10 positions match TRBD1. CDR1 is MDHEN, CDR2 SYDVKM, per germline. The CDR3 is 15 amino acids. V trimming: 4 bases; J trimming: 5 bases; junction bases outside the gene matches: 5. CDR3 bases: TGTGCCAGCAGTTACGGGACAGGGGCCCAAAACATTCAGTACTTC. Translation: CASSYGTGAQNIQYF.

This clone was seen once. The genes are TRBV6-5 and TRBJ1-2, with 10 bases identical to TRBD1. The germline CDR1 and CDR2 sequences are MNHEY and SVGAGI. V lost 5 bases to trimming and J lost 8 bases; unmatched junction nucleotides: 5. This CDR3 is 13 amino acids long. The CDR3: CASSRQGAWGYTF. In DNA form, the CDR3 reads TGTGCCAGCAGTAGACAGGGGGCATGGGGCTACACCTTC.

This clone was observed once. The rearrangement joins TRBV28 to TRBJ2-1, with TRBD1 identical over 8 bases. CDR1 and CDR2 from the germline V gene are MDHEN and SYDVKM. The CDR3 extends over 15 amino acids. V shed 5 bases and J 5 bases; nucleotides not matched to a gene: 8. The CDR3 DNA reads TGTGCCAGCAGTGAACAGGGGGTTGTCGACAATGAGCAGTTCTTC. As protein: CASSEQGVVDNEQFF. The full variable domain, rest sourced from reference TRBV28 and TRBJ2-1, is DVKVTQSSRYLVKRTGEKVFLECVQDMDHENMFWYRQDPGLGLRLIYFSYDVKMKEKGDIPEGYSVSREKKERFSLILESASTNQTSMYLCASSEQGVVDNEQFFGPGTRLTVL.

This sequence joins TRBV28 and TRBJ1-2, with TRBD1 as a possible D gene (5 bases). The germline CDR1 and CDR2 sequences are MDHEN and SYDVKM. This CDR3 is 12 amino acids long. Trimming pared 10 bases from V and 4 bases from J, leaving 13 bases between. The CDR3: CAIPGGFYGYTF. CDR3 nucleotides: TGTGCCATCCCTGGGGGGTTCTATGGCTACACCTTC.

This chain connects TRBV5-1 to TRBJ1-1, with TRBD1 matching over 8 bases. After removal of 4 bases from V and 11 bases from J, the junction contained 13 bases not matched to a gene. CDR1 is SGHRS and CDR2 is YFSETQ in the germline V gene. CDR3 length equals 14 residues. CDR3: CASSRQGAHFGAFF. CDR3 nucleotide sequence: TGCGCCAGCAGCCGTCAGGGGGCGCACTTTGGTGCTTTCTTT.